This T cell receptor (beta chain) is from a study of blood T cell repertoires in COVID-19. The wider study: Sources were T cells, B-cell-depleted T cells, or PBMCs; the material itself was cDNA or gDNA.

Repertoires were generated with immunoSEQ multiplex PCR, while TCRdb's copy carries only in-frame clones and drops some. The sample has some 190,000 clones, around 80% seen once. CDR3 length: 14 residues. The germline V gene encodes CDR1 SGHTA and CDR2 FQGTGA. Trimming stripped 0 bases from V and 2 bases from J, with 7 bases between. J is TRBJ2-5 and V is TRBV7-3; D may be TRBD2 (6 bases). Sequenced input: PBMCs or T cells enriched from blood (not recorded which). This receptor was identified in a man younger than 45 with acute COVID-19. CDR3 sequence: CASSLTAGQETQYF. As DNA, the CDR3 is TGTGCCAGCAGCTTAACGGCGGGACAAGAGACCCAGTACTTC.